Listed below are T cell receptor beta chains from one sample, sequenced in a study of T cell changes during pregnancy in multiple sclerosis. The assay was immunoSEQ multiplex PCR, and TCRdb's table has in-frame clones only and misses some. The sample includes about 130,000 clones, about 95% of them seen just once. The input for sequencing was peripheral blood, taken after pregnancy. The origin of the receptors is a female donor with multiple sclerosis, enrolled in a pregnancy study. Both conserved end residues are part of each CDR3. D genes are given only for firm matches. Rows give clone size only sometimes, using once, few, many, or a class for an expanded clone.

j_call clone_size d_call cdr3_length v_call cdr3_aa cdr3_nt
TRBJ2-5 NA TRBD2 12 TRBV7-9 CAIAGGGETQYF TGTGCCATAGCGGGAGGAGGTGAGACCCAGTACTTC
TRBJ2-1 NA NA 13 TRBV30 CAWSVHLINEQFF TGTGCCTGGAGTGTACATCTGATCAATGAGCAGTTCTTC
TRBJ1-1 NA NA 16 TRBV4-3 CASSQADQGAGAEAFF TGCGCCAGCAGCCAGGCCGATCAGGGCGCTGGGGCTGAAGCTTTCTTT
TRBJ1-2 NA NA 10 TRBV6-1 CASSQYGYTF TGTGCCAGCAGTCAATATGGCTACACCTTC
TRBJ2-7 NA NA 15 TRBV6-5 CASSYSRVTHYEQYF TGTGCCAGCAGTTACTCGAGGGTTACCCACTACGAGCAGTACTTC
TRBJ1-2 NA NA 12 TRBV28 CASTTSNYGYTF TGTGCCAGCACCACTAGCAACTATGGCTACACCTTC
TRBJ2-7 NA TRBD2 16 TRBV7-8 CASSLLSGTVLYEQYF TGTGCCAGCAGCCTCCTTAGCGGGACCGTACTATACGAGCAGTACTTC
TRBJ1-2 NA NA 13 TRBV5-4 CATSTGGGYGYTF TGTGCCACCTCTACGGGGGGGGGATATGGCTACACCTTC
TRBJ1-1 NA NA 14 TRBV7-9 CASSPNRGDTEAFF TGTGCCAGCAGCCCTAACCGGGGGGACACTGAAGCTTTCTTT
TRBJ2-3 NA NA 15 TRBV10-2 CASSPFSDSTDTQYF TGCGCCAGCAGCCCCTTCTCAGACTCCACAGATACGCAGTATTTT
TRBJ2-7 NA NA 11 TRBV30 CAWGSIYEQYF TGTGCCTGGGGGAGTATCTACGAGCAGTACTTC
TRBJ2-7 NA TRBD2 17 TRBV28 CASSRLAGGGRLGEQYF TGTGCCAGCAGCCGACTAGCGGGAGGCGGACGTCTGGGGGAGCAGTACTTC
TRBJ2-1 NA TRBD2 16 TRBV7-9 CASSRVRGGSYNEQFF TGTGCCAGCAGCAGAGTGCGGGGGGGATCCTACAATGAGCAGTTCTTC
TRBJ2-7 NA TRBD2 14 TRBV29-1 CSVGGSGHSYEQYF TGCAGCGTTGGTGGTAGCGGGCACTCCTACGAGCAGTACTTC
TRBJ1-1 NA TRBD1 13 TRBV7-9 CASSPRGPTEAFF TGTGCCAGCAGCCCAAGGGGGCCCACTGAAGCTTTCTTT
TRBJ2-1 NA NA 13 TRBV2 CASSERAVLEQFF TGTGCCAGCAGTGAGCGTGCTGTGCTTGAGCAGTTCTTC
TRBJ2-7 many NA 12 TRBV27 CASSLFSREQYF TGTGCCAGCAGTTTATTTTCGCGGGAGCAGTACTTC
TRBJ2-3 NA TRBD2 16 TRBV11-3 CASSRLAGGGADTQYF TGTGCCAGCAGCAGACTAGCGGGAGGGGGGGCAGATACGCAGTATTTT